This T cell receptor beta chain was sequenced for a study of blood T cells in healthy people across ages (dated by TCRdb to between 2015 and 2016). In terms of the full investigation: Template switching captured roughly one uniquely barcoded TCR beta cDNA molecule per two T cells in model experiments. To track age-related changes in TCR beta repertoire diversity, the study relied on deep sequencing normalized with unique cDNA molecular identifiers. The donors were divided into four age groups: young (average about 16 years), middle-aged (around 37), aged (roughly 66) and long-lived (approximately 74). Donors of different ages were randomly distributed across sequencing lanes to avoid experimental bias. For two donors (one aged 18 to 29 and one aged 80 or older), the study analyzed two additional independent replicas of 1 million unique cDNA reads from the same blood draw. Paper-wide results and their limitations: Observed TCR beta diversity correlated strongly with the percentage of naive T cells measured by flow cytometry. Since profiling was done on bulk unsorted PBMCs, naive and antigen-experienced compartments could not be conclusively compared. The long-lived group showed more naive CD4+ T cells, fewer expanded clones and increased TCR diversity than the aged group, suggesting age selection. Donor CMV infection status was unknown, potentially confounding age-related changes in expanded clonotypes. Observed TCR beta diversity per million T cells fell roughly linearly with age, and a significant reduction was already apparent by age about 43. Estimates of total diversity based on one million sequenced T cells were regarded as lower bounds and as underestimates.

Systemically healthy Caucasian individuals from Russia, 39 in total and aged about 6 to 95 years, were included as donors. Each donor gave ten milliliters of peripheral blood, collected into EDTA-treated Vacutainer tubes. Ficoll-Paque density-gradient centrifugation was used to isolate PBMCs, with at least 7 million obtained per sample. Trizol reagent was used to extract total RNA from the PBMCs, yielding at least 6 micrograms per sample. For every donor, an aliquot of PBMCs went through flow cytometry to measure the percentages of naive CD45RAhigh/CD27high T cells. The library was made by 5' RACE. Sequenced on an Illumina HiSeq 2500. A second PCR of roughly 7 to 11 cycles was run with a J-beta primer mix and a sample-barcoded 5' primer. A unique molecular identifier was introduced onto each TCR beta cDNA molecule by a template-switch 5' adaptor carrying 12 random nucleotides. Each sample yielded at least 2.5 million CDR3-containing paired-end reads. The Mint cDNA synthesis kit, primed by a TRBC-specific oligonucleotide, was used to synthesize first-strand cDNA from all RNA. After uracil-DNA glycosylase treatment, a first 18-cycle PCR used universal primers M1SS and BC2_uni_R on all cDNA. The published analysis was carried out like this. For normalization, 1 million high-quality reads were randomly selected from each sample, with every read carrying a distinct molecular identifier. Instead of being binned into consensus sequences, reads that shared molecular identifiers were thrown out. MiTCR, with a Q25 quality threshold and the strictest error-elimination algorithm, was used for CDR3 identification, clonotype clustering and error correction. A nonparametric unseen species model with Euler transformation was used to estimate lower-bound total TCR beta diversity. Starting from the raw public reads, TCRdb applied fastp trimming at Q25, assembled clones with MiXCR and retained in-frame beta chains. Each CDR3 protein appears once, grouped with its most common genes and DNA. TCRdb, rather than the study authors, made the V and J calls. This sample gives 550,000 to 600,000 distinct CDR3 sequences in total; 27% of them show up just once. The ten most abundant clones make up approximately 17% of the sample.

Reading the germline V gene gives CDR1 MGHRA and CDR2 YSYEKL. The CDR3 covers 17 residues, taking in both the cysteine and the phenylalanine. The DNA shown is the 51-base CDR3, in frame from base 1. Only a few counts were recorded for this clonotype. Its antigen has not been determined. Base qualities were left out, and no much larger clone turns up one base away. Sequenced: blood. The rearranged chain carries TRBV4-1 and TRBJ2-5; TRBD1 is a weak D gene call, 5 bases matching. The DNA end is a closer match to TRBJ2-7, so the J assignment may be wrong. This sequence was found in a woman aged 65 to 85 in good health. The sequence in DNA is TGCGCCAGCAGCCAAGAAGGGTACGAAACAGGCCTGGGCGAGCAGTACTTC. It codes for CASSQEGYETGLGEQYF.